This TCR beta chain was identified in a study of control samples from healthy donors and cancer patients. This CDR3 is built from 15 residues. Germline CDR1 is GTSNPN and CDR2 is SVGIG (reference sequence). Trimming shortened V by 0 bases and J by 3 bases, and 11 bases separated the two germline ends. The method was immunoSEQ multiplex PCR; TCRdb's version includes in-frame clones alone and lacks a portion of them. The table records 130,000 to 150,000 clones, more than 85% of them present only once. This TCR was sampled from a man aged 30 to 45 in good health. V gene TRBV30 combines with J gene TRBJ2-2; a possible D gene is TRBD2 (5 bases). The sample consisted of blood. The CDR3 nucleotides read TGTGCCTGGAGTGTACCTAGGACTGACACCGGGGAGCTGTTTTTT. Translated: CAWSVPRTDTGELFF. Filled out from reference TRBV30 and TRBJ2-2, the complete variable domain reads SQTIHQWPATLVQPVGSPLSLECTVEGTSNPNLYWYRQAAGRGLQLLFYSVGIGQISSEVPQNLSASRPQDRQFILSSKKLLLSDSGFYLCAWSVPRTDTGELFFGEGSRLTVL.